These T cell receptor beta chains were read from a single sample in a study of blood T cell repertoires in COVID-19. Using immunoSEQ multiplex PCR, the repertoire was profiled, and TCRdb retains in-frame clones only, with some absent. The repertoire has 100,000 to 150,000 clones, approximately 88% of them found once; the top ten carry approximately 2%. What was sequenced was peripheral blood. The receptors derive from a man between 70 and 80 years old with active COVID-19. Both conserved end residues are part of each CDR3. Fields, in order: J gene, D gene, clone size, V gene, CDR3 protein, CDR3 DNA. A D gene is named only where the DNA matches it firmly. The size field is filled for only some rows; it gives once, few, many or a size class.

TRBJ2-3 | TRBD2 | - | TRBV15 | CATSFLREGSDTQYF | TGTGCCACCAGTTTTTTACGGGAGGGATCAGATACGCAGTATTTT
TRBJ1-4 | - | - | TRBV4-1 | CASSWGDGGREKLFF | TGCGCCAGCAGCTGGGGTGACGGAGGAAGGGAAAAACTGTTTTTT
TRBJ2-7 | - | few | TRBV2 | CASSPEQGISYEQYF | TGTGCCAGCTCCCCGGAGCAGGGCATATCCTACGAGCAGTACTTC
TRBJ2-1 | - | - | TRBV6-2/TRBV6-3 | CASSSRVASYNEQFF | TGTGCCAGCAGTTCCCGGGTGGCGTCCTACAATGAGCAGTTCTTC
TRBJ2-1 | - | few | TRBV2 | CANTETSYNEQFF | TGTGCCAACACGGAGACGTCCTACAATGAGCAGTTCTTC
TRBJ2-7 | - | - | TRBV7-2 | CASRAEGAYEQYF | TGTGCCAGCAGGGCGGAGGGGGCTTACGAGCAGTACTTC
TRBJ1-1 | - | few | TRBV12-5 | CASGSEVQGSTEAFF | TGTGCTAGTGGTTCAGAAGTACAGGGTTCGACTGAAGCTTTCTTT
TRBJ2-1 | TRBD2 | - | TRBV10-2 | CASSENPGLAPYNEQFF | TGCGCCAGCAGTGAGAACCCGGGACTAGCGCCTTACAATGAGCAGTTCTTC
TRBJ1-4 | TRBD1 | - | TRBV7-9 | CASSSSRPRGQDEKLFF | TGTGCCAGCAGCTCCTCTCGCCCAAGGGGACAGGATGAAAAACTGTTTTTT
TRBJ2-7 | - | - | TRBV27 | CASSLRDSTYEQYF | TGTGCCAGCAGTTTAAGGGACTCAACCTACGAGCAGTACTTC
TRBJ1-2 | - | - | TRBV27 | CASSLVSSRFYGYTF | TGTGCCAGCAGTTTAGTCAGTTCCCGCTTTTATGGCTACACCTTC
TRBJ2-7 | TRBD2 | once | TRBV5-4 | CASSTSGRSLLEQYF | TGTGCCAGCAGCACTAGCGGGAGGTCCCTCTTGGAGCAGTACTTC
TRBJ2-3 | TRBD2 | - | TRBV9 | CASSSSGGTSPTDTQYF | TGTGCCAGCAGCTCCTCAGGGGGGACTAGCCCCACAGATACGCAGTATTTT
TRBJ2-3 | TRBD1 | - | TRBV10-1 | CASSGEQGVKADTQYF | TGCGCCAGCAGTGGGGAGCAGGGGGTCAAGGCAGATACGCAGTATTTT
TRBJ2-7 | TRBD1 | - | TRBV4-1 | CASSPGRTGTSSYEQYF | TGCGCCAGCAGCCCGGGGAGGACAGGGACCAGCTCCTACGAGCAGTACTTC
TRBJ2-3 | - | few | TRBV5-1 | CASRPAGTSTDTQYF | TGCGCCAGCAGGCCCGCCGGGACTAGCACAGATACGCAGTATTTT
TRBJ1-2 | TRBD1 | - | TRBV7-9 | CASSSGTVGYGYTF | TGTGCCAGCAGCTCCGGGACAGTCGGCTATGGCTACACCTTC
TRBJ2-3 | - | - | TRBV9 | CASSVDRATDTQYF | TGTGCCAGCAGCGTAGACAGGGCCACAGATACGCAGTATTTT
TRBJ2-2 | TRBD2 | - | TRBV5-4 | CASSLGTSGTGELFF | TGTGCCAGCAGCTTAGGGACTAGCGGGACCGGGGAGCTGTTTTTT
TRBJ2-7 | TRBD1 | - | TRBV5-1 | CASSPATGGSEQYF | TGCGCCAGCAGCCCCGCGACAGGGGGTTCGGAGCAGTACTTC
TRBJ2-1 | TRBD1 | - | TRBV4-1 | CASSQAGQGLWEQFF | TGCGCCAGCAGCCAGGCGGGACAGGGCTTGTGGGAGCAGTTCTTC
TRBJ2-7 | TRBD2 | - | TRBV6-6 | CASSLAGGYEQYF | TGTGCCAGCAGTTTAGCGGGAGGGTACGAGCAGTACTTC
TRBJ2-1 | TRBD1 | - | TRBV19 | CASSIIGTGAYNEQFF | TGTGCCAGTAGTATTATAGGGACAGGAGCCTACAATGAGCAGTTCTTC
TRBJ2-1 | TRBD2 | - | TRBV27 | CATVLAGRYNEQFF | TGTGCCACCGTTTTAGCGGGAAGGTACAATGAGCAGTTCTTC
TRBJ1-5 | TRBD1 | - | TRBV5-6 | CASSWGQGLNQPQHF | TGTGCCAGCAGCTGGGGACAGGGTCTTAATCAGCCCCAGCATTTT
TRBJ2-7 | TRBD2 | - | TRBV11-3 | CASSSRSGSGKQYF | TGTGCCAGCAGCTCCCGTAGCGGGAGTGGGAAGCAGTACTTC
TRBJ2-3 | TRBD2 | once | TRBV12-5 | CASGPPVQPGREGSDTQYF | TGTGCTAGTGGTCCCCCAGTCCAACCGGGGCGGGAGGGGTCAGATACGCAGTATTTT
TRBJ2-7 | - | - | TRBV5-1 | CASSLEQNYEQYF | TGCGCCAGCAGCTTGGAACAGAACTACGAGCAGTACTTC
TRBJ1-4 | - | - | TRBV19 | CATQDYPNEKLFF | TGTGCCACACAGGACTATCCTAATGAAAAACTGTTTTTT
TRBJ2-2 | TRBD1 | - | TRBV2 | CASRGTGAGELFF | TGTGCCAGCAGAGGGACAGGGGCCGGGGAGCTGTTTTTT
TRBJ2-7 | TRBD2 | - | TRBV30 | CAWSVGGATSDEQYF | TGTGCCTGGAGCGTCGGGGGGGCTACCTCTGACGAGCAGTACTTC
TRBJ2-7 | - | - | TRBV7-2 | CASSLTGQALEQYF | TGTGCCAGCAGCTTAACCGGCCAGGCACTCGAGCAGTACTTC
TRBJ2-1 | TRBD1 | - | TRBV5-6 | CASSRDRGRGNEQFF | TGTGCCAGCAGCCGCGACAGGGGGCGAGGCAATGAGCAGTTCTTC
TRBJ1-1 | - | - | TRBV20-1 | CSATEGVNTEAFF | TGCAGTGCTACTGAAGGAGTAAACACTGAAGCTTTCTTT
TRBJ2-5 | - | - | TRBV5-1 | CASREGETQYF | TGCGCCAGCAGAGAGGGAGAGACCCAGTACTTC
TRBJ2-1 | TRBD2 | - | TRBV6-5 | CASSPGASGRNEQFF | TGTGCCAGCAGCCCCGGGGCTAGCGGGAGGAATGAGCAGTTCTTC
TRBJ1-5 | - | once | TRBV21-1 | CASSKGDTDSNQPQHF | TGTGCCAGCAGCAAAGGGGACACAGATAGCAATCAGCCCCAGCATTTT